This T cell receptor (beta chain) appears in the sequencing data of a study of cytotoxic CD8 clonotypes in ibrutinib-treated CLL. As for this clone: Its antigen is still unknown.

Generated by immunoSEQ multiplex PCR, the TCRdb table keeps only in-frame clones and is missing some. The sample includes more than 300,000 clones, approximately 80% of them seen just once. Study results and caveats: Starting clonality was above that of age-matched healthy donors and tracked circulating CD8+ T-cell counts. Clonality rose at ibrutinib response and fell back toward baseline at progression.

The V and J ends lost 3 bases and 4 bases, in that order; junction bases with no gene match: 4. Germline lookup yields CDR1 SGHDT and CDR2 YYEEEE. CDR3 length: 14 amino acids. This clonotype originated in a human donor with chronic lymphocytic leukemia. This sample comprised PBMCs, obtained before ibrutinib treatment. This chain joins TRBV5-6 and TRBJ2-5; 9 bases match TRBD1. The CDR3 DNA reads as TGTGCCAGCAGCTGGGACAGGGCGGGAGAGACCCAGTACTTC. Protein sequence: CASSWDRAGETQYF. Complete variable domain (other parts from reference TRBV5-6 and TRBJ2-5): DAGVTQSPTHLIKTRGQQVTLRCSPKSGHDTVSWYQQALGQGPQFIFQYYEEEERQRGNFPDRFSGHQFPNYSSELNVNALLLGDSALYLCASSWDRAGETQYFGPGTRLLVL.